This TCR beta chain was recorded in a study of blood T cell repertoires in COVID-19. Overall study: The United States, Italy and Spain supplied acute and convalescent COVID-19 samples. Nucleic acid was either cDNA or gDNA, and it came from T cells, B-cell-depleted T cells, or PBMCs.

The method was immunoSEQ multiplex PCR; TCRdb's version includes in-frame clones alone and lacks a portion of them. The table shows approximately 310,000 clones, with approximately 85% occurring only once. Trimming stripped 6 bases from V and 9 bases from J, with 14 bases between. CDR3 length: 12 residues. The germline V gene encodes CDR1 WSHSY and CDR2 SAAADI. Cohorts were determined from participant-reported clinical history. In Cohort 3, a recovered donor had either two negative PCRs, clearance, or symptom resolution. The clonotype comes from a man younger than 40 who had recovered from COVID-19. The sequencing sample was made of PBMCs or T cells enriched from blood (not recorded which). The genes are TRBV10-2 and TRBJ1-1; D not certain. The CDR3 is CASRQEPRQAFF. The CDR3 nucleotides are TGCGCCAGCAGACAAGAACCTAGACAAGCTTTCTTT.